One sample yielded the 13 T cell receptor beta chains listed below, sequenced in a study of blood T cell repertoires in COVID-19. The assay was immunoSEQ multiplex PCR, and TCRdb's table has in-frame clones only and misses some. Altogether roughly 200,000 clones are present, around 90% being singletons, with the ten largest covering approximately 0.62%. The sequenced sample was peripheral blood. These receptors originate from a man aged 45-65 years with acute or convalescent COVID-19.

The rearrangement links TRBV15 to TRBJ2-7; D is ambiguous. V was pared by 5 bases and J by 4 bases, with 12 bases between. Germline V gene lookup returns CDR1 LNHNV and CDR2 YYDKDF (reference sequence). The length of the CDR3 is 13 residues. In DNA form, the CDR3 reads TGTGCCACCAGCTACAGTGGTGGGTACGAGCAGTACTTC. Its translation is CATSYSGGYEQYF.

This clone was observed once. The chain recombines TRBV18 with TRBJ1-6, with D possibly matching TRBD1 (5 bases). Between the trimmed V and J ends, which lost 2 bases and 0 bases, there was a span of 17 bases. The CDR3 has 19 amino acids. Germline V gives CDR1 KGHSH, CDR2 LQKENI. The CDR3 sequence is CASSPTTGQMSSYNSPLHF. CDR3 DNA sequence: TGTGCCAGCTCACCAACTACAGGCCAGATGAGCTCCTATAATTCACCCCTCCACTTT. The full variable domain, its missing parts supplied by reference TRBV18 and TRBJ1-6, is NAGVMQNPRHLVRRRGQEARLRCSPMKGHSHVYWYRQLPEEGLKFMVYLQKENIIDESGMPKERFSAEFPKEGPSILRIQQVVRGDSAAYFCASSPTTGQMSSYNSPLHFGNGTRLTVT.

The chain uses TRBV10-3 and TRBJ2-7; D uncertain. Germline CDR1 ENHRY, CDR2 SYGVKD. V lost 0 bases to trimming and J lost 0 bases, with 15 bases between them. CDR3 length: 17 residues. CDR3 in DNA: TGTGCCATCAGTGAGTCGAGTCGCGGCAGAGTCTCCTACGAGCAGTACTTC. It yields the protein CAISESSRGRVSYEQYF.

The J gene is TRBJ1-1, the V gene TRBV10-3; 8 bases are a match to TRBD1. Germline V gene data show CDR1 as ENHRY and CDR2 as SYGVKD. The CDR3 length is 13 residues. Unmatched junction bases numbered 15, after V lost 10 bases and J lost 11 bases. CDR3 bases: TGTGCCACGCAGGGGGCGCAGGGAAGTAGCGCTTTCTTT. It specifies CATQGAQGSSAFF.

This clone is a singleton in its sample. V usage is TRBV7-3 and J usage is TRBJ2-1; D uncertain. V shed 5 bases and J shed 7 bases, with 24 bases lying between them. CDR3 length equals 17 residues. Germline V gives CDR1 SGHTA, CDR2 FQGTGA. CDR3 in amino acids: CASSPYPGAVASNEQFF. Here the CDR3 DNA reads TGTGCCAGCAGCCCCTACCCCGGTGCCGTCGCCTCGAATGAGCAGTTCTTC. Together with reference TRBV7-3 and TRBJ2-1, the CDR3 gives the full variable domain: GAGVSQTPSNKVTEKGKYVELRCDPISGHTALYWYRQSLGQGPEFLIYFQGTGAADDSGLPNDRFFAVRPEGSVSTLKIQRTERGDSAVYLCASSPYPGAVASNEQFFGPGTRLTVL.

In its sample, this clone was seen once. The CDR3 region has the DNA TGCGCCAGCAGTGGAGGGACTGGGGCCAACGTCCTGACTTTC. It yields the protein CASSGGTGANVLTF. The V gene is TRBV10-1, the J gene TRBJ2-6; weak D call: TRBD2 (5 bases). The germline V gene has CDR1 WNHNN and CDR2 SYGVQD (reference sequence). V lost 4 bases and J lost 2, with 6 bases in between. The CDR3 runs 14 residues.

This chain uses TRBV27 with TRBJ1-2; D call uncertain. CDR3 length equals 15 residues. Trimming shortened V by 0 bases and J by 0 bases, and 8 bases separated the two germline ends. Germline assignment: CDR1 MNHEY and CDR2 SMNVEV (reference sequence). CDR3 bases: TGTGCCAGCAGTTTATCGGGCAGATCTAACTATGGCTACACCTTC. Translated, it gives CASSLSGRSNYGYTF.

This chain links TRBV11-2 with TRBJ2-3, with 7 positions matching TRBD2. CDR1 and CDR2 from the germline V gene are SGHAT and FQNNGV. With V trimmed by 8 bases and J by 12 bases, 11 bases remained unmatched. The CDR3 has 12 amino acids. CDR3 loop: CASGIGTTRQYF. In DNA form, the CDR3 reads TGTGCCAGCGGGATCGGGACTACTCGTCAGTATTTT.

V is TRBV2 and J is TRBJ2-5; 11 bases line up with TRBD2. This CDR3 has 16 residues. CDR1 is SNHLY and CDR2 is FYNNEI in the germline V gene. The ends lost 6 bases at V and 7 bases at J; junction bases unmatched: 13. CDR3 bases: TGTGCCAGCAGAGGGACTGGGACTAGCGGTGCAGGGACCCAGTACTTC. It is translated as CASRGTGTSGAGTQYF.

The chain combines TRBV7-8 with TRBJ2-5; TRBD2 agrees at 11 bases. Germline V lookup: CDR1 SGHVS, CDR2 FQNEAQ. The CDR3 runs to 17 residues. V dropped 2 bases and J dropped 0; count of bases not matched to a gene: 5. The CDR3 bases are TGTGCCAGCAGCTTACCTAGGACTAGCGGGTACCAAGAGACCCAGTACTTC. It yields the protein CASSLPRTSGYQETQYF.

The chain is built from TRBV11-2 and TRBJ2-7; the D is unclear. Germline V gene sequence: CDR1 SGHAT, CDR2 FQNNGV. V was trimmed by 1 base and J by 6 bases, leaving 13 bases between them. The CDR3 is made up of 14 amino acids. Here the CDR3 reads CASSLAPTAFEQYF. DNA of the CDR3: TGTGCCAGCAGCTTAGCCCCGACTGCTTTCGAGCAGTACTTC.

The chain is built from TRBV6-1 and TRBJ1-1, with D possibly being TRBD1 (6 bases). Germline assignment: CDR1 MNHNS and CDR2 SASEGT. The V and J ends lost 2 bases and 7 bases respectively, with 11 bases between them. This CDR3 contains 13 residues. DNA for the CDR3: TGTGCCAGCAGTGAACAGGGGCGAAATGAAGCTTTCTTT. Encoded protein: CASSEQGRNEAFF.

The chain combines TRBV3-1 (or the pseudogene TRBV3-2) with TRBJ1-3; D is uncertain. The germline V gene encodes CDR1 LGHDT and CDR2 YNNKEL (reference sequence). The germline V and J ends were trimmed by 1 base and 0 bases, with 7 bases remaining between them. CDR3 length equals 15 residues. The CDR3 spells CASSQGGSSGNTIYF. In DNA form, the CDR3 reads TGTGCCAGCAGCCAAGGTGGGAGCTCTGGAAACACCATATATTTT.